The rows below give T cell receptor beta chains drawn from one sample of a study of blood T cell repertoires in COVID-19. The repertoire was sequenced with immunoSEQ multiplex PCR; TCRdb's copy has only in-frame clones and lacks some. The table has about 81,000 clones, under 85% seen once; the top ten hold over 10%. The sample consisted of peripheral blood. These receptors were obtained from a human donor in a cohort sampled during active COVID-19. CDR3s include the opening cysteine and the closing phenylalanine or tryptophan. D genes are given only for firm matches. Clone size is given for some rows only: seen once, a few or many times, or a class if the clone is expanded.

J,size,V,D,DNA,CDR3
TRBJ2-3,-,TRBV20-1,-,TGCAGTGCCAGTGGGGGCAGTAGTTCAGATACGCAGTATTTT,CSASGGSSSDTQYF
TRBJ2-5,-,TRBV15,TRBD1,TGTGCCACCAGCAACGGACAGGCGGAGACCCAGTACTTC,CATSNGQAETQYF
TRBJ1-1,few,TRBV19,-,TGTGCCAGTAGTGCCGGTATCACGTCCCCAGCTTTCTTT,CASSAGITSPAFF
TRBJ1-1,-,TRBV3-1/TRBV3-2,TRBD1,TGTGCCAGCAGCAAAGACAGGGGGGCGAACACTGAAGCTTTCTTT,CASSKDRGANTEAFF
TRBJ2-7,-,TRBV19,TRBD2,TGTGCCAGCTCTGAAGCGGGGGCAGGGTCACCCTACGAGCAGTACTTC,CASSEAGAGSPYEQYF
TRBJ1-5,-,TRBV6-6,-,TGTGCCAGCAGTTACGGCGGGTCCCAGCCCCAGCATTTT,CASSYGGSQPQHF
TRBJ1-1,-,TRBV28,-,TGTGCCAGCTCAGGGTCTCCTGAAGCTTTCTTT,CASSGSPEAFF
TRBJ1-5,-,TRBV4-1,-,TGCGCCAGCAGCCAAGATTCTGTAAATCAGCCCCAGCATTTT,CASSQDSVNQPQHF
TRBJ2-3,-,TRBV18,TRBD2,TGTGCCAGCTCACCACCCGGACTAGTAACCACAGATACGCAGTATTTT,CASSPPGLVTTDTQYF
TRBJ1-6,-,TRBV5-1,-,TGCGCCAGCAGCTTGGCCGTGGCCTGGAATTCACCCCTCCACTTT,CASSLAVAWNSPLHF
TRBJ1-4,-,TRBV6-5,-,TGTGCCAGCAGTATAGCGGGGGGATACGATGAAAAACTGTTTTTT,CASSIAGGYDEKLFF
TRBJ1-2,-,TRBV30,-,TGTGCCTGGAGTGTAGGAAGGGGGACGAACTATGGCTACACCTTC,CAWSVGRGTNYGYTF
TRBJ2-7,-,TRBV28,-,TGTGCCAGCACCCCGACTAACCAGAACTACGAGCAGTACTTC,CASTPTNQNYEQYF
TRBJ2-1,-,TRBV7-2,-,TGTGCCAGCAGCTTAGACGGGACACCCGAGTATGAGCAGTTCTTC,CASSLDGTPEYEQFF
TRBJ2-7,-,TRBV4-1,TRBD1,TGCGCCAGCAGCCAACTTCCGGGACAGGGGAAGCAGTACTTC,CASSQLPGQGKQYF
TRBJ2-2,-,TRBV4-1,TRBD1,TGCGCCAGCAGCCACTGGACAGGGGAACCCGGGGAGCTGTTTTTT,CASSHWTGEPGELFF
TRBJ2-1,-,TRBV6-1,-,TGTGCCAGCAGTGAAGGGGGGGCAGGGGGCAATGAGCAGTTCTTC,CASSEGGAGGNEQFF
TRBJ2-3,-,TRBV5-1,-,TGCGCCAGCAGCTTGAACTTTCGGTCTTTAGCAGATACGCAGTATTTT,CASSLNFRSLADTQYF
TRBJ2-7,-,TRBV7-9,-,TGTGCCAGCACCATACAGGGTTACGAGCAGTACTTC,CASTIQGYEQYF
TRBJ1-2,-,TRBV14,TRBD1,TGTGCCAGCACCCCGCGGGCAGGGGGAATCTATGGCTACACCTTC,CASTPRAGGIYGYTF
TRBJ2-2,-,TRBV6-4,TRBD2,TGTGCCAGCAGTGCGGCGGGGGGGACCGGGGAGCTGTTTTTT,CASSAAGGTGELFF
TRBJ1-4,-,TRBV5-1,TRBD1,TGCGCCAGCAGCATGGACAGGGTACCTCTGTCTGAAAAACTGTTTTTT,CASSMDRVPLSEKLFF